The 9 T cell receptor beta chains given below trace back to one sample, sequenced in a study of T cell responses to AZD1222 COVID-19 vaccine. Assay: immunoSEQ multiplex PCR; the TCRdb copy retains only in-frame clones and omits some. The table records about 100,000 clones, 70% to 90% of them present only once. Specimen: peripheral blood, collected 28 days after the second AZD1222 dose. The receptors were sampled from an adult who received the AZD1222 COVID-19 vaccine.

The chain joins TRBV7-2 to TRBJ2-1; D may be TRBD2 (5 bases). Germline CDR1 is SGHTA and CDR2 is FQGNSA. This CDR3 has 16 residues. Trimming removed 1 base at V and 9 bases at J, with 19 bases between. The chain's CDR3 is CASSLVQADLGGEQFF. Written as DNA, the CDR3 is TGTGCCAGCAGCTTAGTTCAGGCGGACCTCGGAGGTGAGCAGTTCTTC.

In its sample, this clone was seen once. CDR3 DNA: TGTGCCAGCAGTTTACTGCATCCCGGGACCCCGGCTGGGGCCAACGTCCTGACTTTC. Its protein product is CASSLLHPGTPAGANVLTF. This chain connects TRBV27 to TRBJ2-6; TRBD1 or TRBD2 may be the D gene (5 bases each). This CDR3 contains 19 residues. V gave up 2 bases and J gave up 2 bases, with 19 bases separating them. The V gene's germline CDR1 is MNHEY and CDR2 SMNVEV (reference sequence). The full variable domain, rest sourced from reference TRBV27 and TRBJ2-6, is EAQVTQNPRYLITVTGKKLTVTCSQNMNHEYMSWYRQDPGLGLRQIYYSMNVEVTDKGDVPEGYKVSRKEKRNFPLILESPSPNQTSLYFCASSLLHPGTPAGANVLTFGAGSRLTVL.

V gene TRBV27 combines with J gene TRBJ2-1, with D tentatively TRBD1 (7 bases). Germline CDR1 is MNHEY and CDR2 is SMNVEV (reference sequence). Trimming cost V 5 bases and J 5 bases, with 22 bases left between them. This CDR3 has 17 amino acids. In nucleotides, the CDR3 is TGTGCCAGCAGTCCTGTCGGCGGGACAGCAGTTAACAATGAGCAGTTCTTC. Translated: CASSPVGGTAVNNEQFF.

V usage is TRBV7-9 and J usage is TRBJ1-1, with 7 bases aligning to TRBD1. There are 17 residues in the CDR3. The germline gives CDR1 SEHNR, CDR2 FQNEAQ (reference sequence). V trimming: 4 bases; J trimming: 0 bases; junction bases outside the gene matches: 11. CDR3 loop: CASSSDRAFPLNTEAFF. Written as DNA, the CDR3 is TGTGCCAGCAGCTCAGACAGGGCCTTCCCGTTGAACACTGAAGCTTTCTTT.

The rearrangement uses TRBV4-2 and TRBJ2-3; the D gene is possibly TRBD2 (6 bases). CDR1 and CDR2 from the germline V gene are LGHNA and YNFKEQ. The CDR3 totals 15 residues. Trimming shortened V by 4 bases and J by 2 bases, and 13 bases separated the two germline ends. Written as DNA, the CDR3 is TGTGCCAGCAGCCGAGAACTAGCCACCACAGATACGCAGTATTTT. Its translation: CASSRELATTDTQYF.

The V gene is TRBV28, the J gene TRBJ1-5; D is ambiguous. The CDR3 extends over 18 amino acids. The V and J ends lost 2 bases and 9 bases respectively, with 26 bases between them. Germline V gene data show CDR1 as MDHEN and CDR2 as SYDVKM. The CDR3 nucleotides are TGTGCCAGCAGTTTAATAGTACTTGGCGGAAACCGCCGGCGGCCCCAGCATTTT. Its protein product is CASSLIVLGGNRRRPQHF.

CDR3 sequence: CASSLGLAADTQYF. For the CDR3, the DNA is TGCGCCAGCAGCTTGGGACTAGCGGCAGATACGCAGTATTTT. The J gene is TRBJ2-3, the V gene TRBV5-1, with 9 bases identical to TRBD2. Germline CDR1 SGHRS, CDR2 YFSETQ. V shed 0 bases, J shed 4 bases, and the junction held 0 bases outside the gene matches. The CDR3 has 14 residues. Together with reference TRBV5-1 and TRBJ2-3, the CDR3 gives the full variable domain: KAGVTQTPRYLIKTRGQQVTLSCSPISGHRSVSWYQQTPGQGLQFLFEYFSETQRNKGNFPGRFSGRQFSNSRSEMNVSTLELGDSALYLCASSLGLAADTQYFGPGTRLTVL.

This chain connects TRBV18 to TRBJ2-1, with TRBD1 matching over 8 bases. The ends lost 4 bases at V and 9 bases at J; junction bases unmatched: 11. CDR3 length: 15 amino acids. Germline CDR1 and CDR2: KGHSH and LQKENI. The CDR3 sequence: CASSLGHDRGSEQFF. As DNA, the CDR3 is TGTGCCAGCTCACTGGGGCACGACAGGGGTAGTGAGCAGTTCTTC.

The chain uses TRBV20-1 and TRBJ2-5, with a weak D call TRBD1 (6 bases). The length of the CDR3 is 14 residues. Trimming stripped 3 bases from V and 5 bases from J, with 16 bases between. CDR1 is DFQATT and CDR2 is SNEGSKA in the germline V gene (reference sequence). In DNA form, the CDR3 reads TGCAGTGCTAGTATAGTCTCAGGGGCTGAGACCCAGTACTTC. Translated, it gives CSASIVSGAETQYF.